This is a list of T cell receptor beta chains from one sample in a study of T cell changes during pregnancy in multiple sclerosis. The table came from immunoSEQ multiplex PCR; TCRdb's copy has only in-frame clones and leaves some out. This table holds 90,000 to 120,000 clones, 90% to 95% found once. The sequencing here drew on peripheral blood, taken after pregnancy. Receptors were obtained from a female donor with multiple sclerosis, enrolled in a pregnancy study. CDR3s leave out the opening cysteine and the closing phenylalanine or tryptophan.

V	J	CDR3
TRBV7-8	TRBJ1-2	ASSPRGGPVGYGYT
TRBV21-1	TRBJ1-1	ASSKRIRGTMNTEAF
TRBV27	TRBJ1-5	ASSLGHYSNQPQH
TRBV27	TRBJ2-7	ASSPVGGHPYEQY
TRBV11-1	TRBJ2-1	ASSPDRGDNEQF
TRBV4-1	TRBJ2-7	ASSQEASGATYEQY
TRBV13	TRBJ1-2	ASSLGLEYYGSKETYGYT
TRBV6-6	TRBJ1-5	ASQNEWQPQH
TRBV5-1	TRBJ2-6	ASSLAPVSGANVLT
TRBV28	TRBJ1-2	ASRPAGINYGYT
TRBV5-1	TRBJ1-1	ASSPGQMNTEAF
TRBV9	TRBJ2-5	ASSPENRGQETQY
TRBV7-9	TRBJ2-7	ASSLGTVEQY
TRBV5-1	TRBJ1-1	ASSPREGQGSTEAF
TRBV19	TRBJ1-4	ASRTGDRVDEKLF
TRBV5-8	TRBJ2-5	ASSLAGGRETQY
TRBV20-1	TRBJ1-2	SAPGGYT
TRBV5-4	TRBJ1-2	ASRRRREGYT
TRBV7-9	TRBJ1-4	ASSFEGIGEKLF
TRBV19	TRBJ1-5	ASSPGQGRFRGYWPQH
TRBV27	TRBJ1-6	ASSTAMSSYNSPLH
TRBV15	TRBJ1-5	ATSRDRVNQPQH
TRBV4-2	TRBJ2-7	ASSRGTSGGLSSYEQY
TRBV30	TRBJ1-2	AWNPGGAHPNYGYT
TRBV2	TRBJ2-4	ASLGGFKNIQY
TRBV19	TRBJ2-1	ASTRVAASSYNEQF
TRBV9	TRBJ2-1	ASSPLAGGVNEQF
TRBV5-6	TRBJ2-3	ASSLSLVGGTDTQY
TRBV7-9	TRBJ2-7	ASIGTGVLYEQY
TRBV4-1	TRBJ2-4	ASSHLSMLAKNIQY
TRBV7-9	TRBJ1-5	ASSLGSGSSNQPQH
TRBV19	TRBJ2-7	ASSVDRARGYEQY
TRBV13	TRBJ2-3	ASRTAPDTQY
TRBV30	TRBJ2-1	AWRGTGPLYNEQF
TRBV4-2	TRBJ2-2	ASSQVGGELF
TRBV11-3	TRBJ2-3	ASSLGAGFTDTQY
TRBV29-1	TRBJ1-2	SVEDWGHTGQGYT
TRBV7-9	TRBJ1-1	ASSSDSEIMKTEAF
TRBV9	TRBJ1-2	ASSLDSSPAYGYT
TRBV2	TRBJ1-4	ASSGLGQASTNEKLF
TRBV2	TRBJ1-1	ASSTTNREAF
TRBV14	TRBJ2-7	ASSHNYEQY
TRBV7-3	TRBJ2-1	ASSPGGHEQF
TRBV7-6	TRBJ2-7	ASSSGRQY
TRBV14	TRBJ1-1	ASSRGGVTEAF
TRBV6-4	TRBJ2-1	ASSDSTVSYNEQF
TRBV15	TRBJ2-5	ATSRALSGGLKTQY
TRBV10-3	TRBJ2-1	AIRGSSGGASYNEQF
TRBV4-1	TRBJ2-4	ASSQVLVAGDAKNIQY
TRBV7-6	TRBJ2-5	ASSSLAGGQETQY